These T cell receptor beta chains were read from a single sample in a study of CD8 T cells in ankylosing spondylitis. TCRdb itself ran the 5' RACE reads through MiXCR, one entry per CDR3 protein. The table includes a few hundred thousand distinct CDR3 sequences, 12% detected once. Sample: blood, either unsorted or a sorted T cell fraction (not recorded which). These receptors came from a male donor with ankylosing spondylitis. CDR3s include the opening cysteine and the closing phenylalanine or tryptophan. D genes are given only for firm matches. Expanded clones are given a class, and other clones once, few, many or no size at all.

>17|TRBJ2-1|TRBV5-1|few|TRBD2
TGCGCCAGCAGCTTGGGGCCTAGCGGGAGCTCCTACAATGAGCAGTTCTTC
CASSLGPSGSSYNEQFF
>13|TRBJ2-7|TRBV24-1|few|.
TGTGCCACCAGTGATTCCCTCCTCCGCGAGCAGTACTTC
CATSDSLLREQYF
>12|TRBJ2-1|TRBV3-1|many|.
TGTGCCAGCAGCCTAAGTGGCGCCGAGCAGTTCTTC
CASSLSGAEQFF
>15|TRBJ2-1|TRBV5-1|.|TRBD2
TGCGCCAGCAGCTTGACGGGAGGGGATTACAATGAGCAGTTCTTC
CASSLTGGDYNEQFF
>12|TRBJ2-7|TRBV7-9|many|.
TGTGCCAGCAGCTTACGAGGTGTCGAGCAGTACTTC
CASSLRGVEQYF
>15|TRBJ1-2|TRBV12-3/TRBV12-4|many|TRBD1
TGTGCCAGCAGCCTGAATGTCGGGACAGCCTATGGCTACACCTTC
CASSLNVGTAYGYTF
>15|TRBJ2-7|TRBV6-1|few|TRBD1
TGTGCCAGCAGCCACAGGGGGTCGAATACCTACGAGCAGTACTTC
CASSHRGSNTYEQYF
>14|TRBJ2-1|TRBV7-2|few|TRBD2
TGTGCCAGCAGCCCCGGGCTAGCGGGGGGCCAACAGTTCTTC
CASSPGLAGGQQFF
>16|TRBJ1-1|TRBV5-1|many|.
TGCGCCAGCAGCTTGGAGGCTGGCGGATCGAACACTGAAGCTTTCTTT
CASSLEAGGSNTEAFF
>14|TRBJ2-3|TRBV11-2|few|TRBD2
TGTGCCAGCAGCTTAGATCTAGCGGGAGATACGCAGTATTTT
CASSLDLAGDTQYF
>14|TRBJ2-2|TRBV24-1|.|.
TGTGCCACCAGTGATTTTACAGGGACCGGGGAGCTGTTTTTT
CATSDFTGTGELFF
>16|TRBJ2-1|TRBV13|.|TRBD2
TGTGCCAGCAGCTTAGCTAGCGGGATATCCTACAATGAGCAGTTCTTC
CASSLASGISYNEQFF
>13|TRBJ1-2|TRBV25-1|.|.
TGTGCCAGCAGCGAAGGACTGGACTATGGCTACACCTTC
CASSEGLDYGYTF
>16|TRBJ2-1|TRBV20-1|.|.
TGCAGTGCTAGAGGGAAATCTAGAACCAGTTACAATGAGCAGTTCTTC
CSARGKSRTSYNEQFF
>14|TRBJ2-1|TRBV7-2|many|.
TGTGCCAGCAGTTATCAAACAGGTAACAATGAGCAGTTCTTC
CASSYQTGNNEQFF
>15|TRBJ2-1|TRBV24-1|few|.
TGTGCCACCAGTGATTTGAGTCAGGGTAACAATGAGCAGTTCTTC
CATSDLSQGNNEQFF
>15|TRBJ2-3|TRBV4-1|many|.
TGCGCCAGCAGCCACCCCGGAGGGCGACCAGATACGCAGTATTTT
CASSHPGGRPDTQYF
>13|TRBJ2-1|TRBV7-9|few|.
TGTGCCAGCAGCTTACGAATCGGGGATGAGCAGTTCTTC
CASSLRIGDEQFF
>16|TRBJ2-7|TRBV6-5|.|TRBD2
TGTGCCAGCAAGTTGACCCCACCGGGACTAGTGGGCAAGCAGTACTTC
CASKLTPPGLVGKQYF
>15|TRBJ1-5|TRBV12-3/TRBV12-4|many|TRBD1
TGTGCCAGCAGTTTCGGGACAGGGGGCAATCAGCCCCAGCATTTT
CASSFGTGGNQPQHF
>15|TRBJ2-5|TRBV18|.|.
TGTGCCAGCTCAACGGACAGCCTAGGATTGGAGACCCAGTACTTC
CASSTDSLGLETQYF
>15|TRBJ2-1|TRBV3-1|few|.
TGTGCCAGCAGCCAAGGTCTGTGGCAGGGCAATGAGCAGTTCTTC
CASSQGLWQGNEQFF
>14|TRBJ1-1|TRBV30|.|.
TGTGCCTGGATACTCAGCGGGGAGAACACTGAAGCTTTCTTT
CAWILSGENTEAFF
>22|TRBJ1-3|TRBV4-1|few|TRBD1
TGCGCCAGCAGCCAAGTCCATGGGACAGGGGGCCTACTCAACCCCTCTGGAAACACCATATATTTT
CASSQVHGTGGLLNPSGNTIYF
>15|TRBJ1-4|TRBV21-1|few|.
TGTGCCAGCAGTGACTCGGGGTCGGCTAATGAAAAACTGTTTTTT
CASSDSGSANEKLFF
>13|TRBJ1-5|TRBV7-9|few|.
TGTGCCAGCAGCTTAACGGACCGACTGCCCCAGCATTTT
CASSLTDRLPQHF
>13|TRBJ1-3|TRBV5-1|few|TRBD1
TGCGCCAGCAGGACAGGGAATGGAAACACCATATATTTT
CASRTGNGNTIYF
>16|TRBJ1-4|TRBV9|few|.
TGTGCCAGCAGCGCGTTAGGGGACGAAGCTAATGAAAAACTGTTTTTT
CASSALGDEANEKLFF
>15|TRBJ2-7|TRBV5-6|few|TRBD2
TGTGCCAGCAGCCCATTTGGGGGAGGGCCGGAAGAGCAGTACTTC
CASSPFGGGPEEQYF
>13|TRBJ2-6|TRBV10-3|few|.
TGTGCCATCAGTGCGGCCGGGGCCAACGTCCTGACTTTC
CAISAAGANVLTF
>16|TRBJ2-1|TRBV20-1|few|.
TGCAGTGCTCACACGCCCGGGACCTCTGCCTACAATGAGCAGTTCTTC
CSAHTPGTSAYNEQFF
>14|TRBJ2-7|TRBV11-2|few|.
TGTGCCAGCAGCTTCGGCAGGGAGTCCTACGAGCAGTACTTC
CASSFGRESYEQYF
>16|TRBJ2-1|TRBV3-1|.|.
TGTGCCAGCAGCCAAGAGCACAGGGTGCGCTACAATGAGCAGTTCTTC
CASSQEHRVRYNEQFF
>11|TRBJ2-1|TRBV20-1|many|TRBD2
TGCAGTGCGGAACTAGCGGAATTGCAGTTCTTC
CSAELAELQFF
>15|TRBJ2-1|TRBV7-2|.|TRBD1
TGTGCCAGCAGCTTAAGGGACAGGGTCTACAATGAGCAGTTCTTC
CASSLRDRVYNEQFF
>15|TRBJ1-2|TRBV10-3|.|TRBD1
TGTGCCATCACCCCCGGGACAGGATCCTTTATTGGCTACACCTTC
CAITPGTGSFIGYTF
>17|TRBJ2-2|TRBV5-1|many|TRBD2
TGCGCCAGCAAACGGACTAGCGGGAATCAGAACACCGGGGAGCTGTTTTTT
CASKRTSGNQNTGELFF
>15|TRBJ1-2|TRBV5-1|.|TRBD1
TGCGCCAGCAGCTTTTCGACAGGGGGGAGCTATGGCTACACCTTC
CASSFSTGGSYGYTF
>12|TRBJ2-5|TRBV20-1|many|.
TGCAGTGCTAGTAGGCGGGAAGAGACCCAGTACTTC
CSASRREETQYF
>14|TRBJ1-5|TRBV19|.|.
TGTGCCAGTAAGAGCCGGGACGACAATCAGCCCCAGCATTTT
CASKSRDDNQPQHF
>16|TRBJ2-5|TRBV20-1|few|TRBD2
TGCAGTGCTAGCCTTATCCGGACTAGGCCCCCAGAGACCCAGTACTTC
CSASLIRTRPPETQYF
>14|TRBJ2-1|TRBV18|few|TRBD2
TGTGCCAGCTCACCCGGGACTAGGTGGGATGAGCAGTTCTTC
CASSPGTRWDEQFF
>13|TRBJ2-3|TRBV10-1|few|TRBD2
TGCGCCAGCAGTGCAGCGGGAGGCGGTACGCAGTATTTT
CASSAAGGGTQYF
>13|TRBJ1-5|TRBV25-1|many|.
TGTGCCAGTAGGGGGGGGCCGGGGCAGCCCCAGCATTTT
CASRGGPGQPQHF
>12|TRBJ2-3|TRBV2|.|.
TGTGCCAGCAGTGAGTCCACAGATACGCAGTATTTT
CASSESTDTQYF
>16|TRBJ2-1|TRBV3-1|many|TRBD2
TGTGCCAGTTCGGGACTAGCGGGAGTATCCTACAATGAGCAGTTCTTC
CASSGLAGVSYNEQFF
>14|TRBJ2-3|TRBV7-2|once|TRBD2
TGTGCCAGCAGCTACCTAGCGGGGACAGATACGCAGTATTTT
CASSYLAGTDTQYF
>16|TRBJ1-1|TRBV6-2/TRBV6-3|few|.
TGTGCCAGCAGTCCGAACACCGGGACAACCGACACTGAAGCTTTCTTT
CASSPNTGTTDTEAFF
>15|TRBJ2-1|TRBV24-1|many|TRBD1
TGTGCCACCAGTATGACAGGGGATACCTACAATGAGCAGTTCTTC
CATSMTGDTYNEQFF
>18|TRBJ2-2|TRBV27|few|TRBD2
TGTGCCAGCAGTTTAGGTTCTAGCGGGAGATGGAGTACCGGGGAGCTGTTTTTT
CASSLGSSGRWSTGELFF
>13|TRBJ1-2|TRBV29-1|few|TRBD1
TGCAGCGTTGGACAGGGGGCTGACTATGGCTACACCTTC
CSVGQGADYGYTF
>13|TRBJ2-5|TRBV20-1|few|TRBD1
TGCAGTGCCAGAGCAGGGGGCAGTGGGACCCAGTACTTC
CSARAGGSGTQYF
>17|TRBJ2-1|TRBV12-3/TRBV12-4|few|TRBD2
TGTGCCAGCAGTGCTGGACTAGCGGGAGGTGTCTACAATGAGCAGTTCTTC
CASSAGLAGGVYNEQFF
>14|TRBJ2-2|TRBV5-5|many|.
TGTGCCAGCAGCCCCACTTTGAACACCGGGGAGCTGTTTTTT
CASSPTLNTGELFF
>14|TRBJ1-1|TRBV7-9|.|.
TGTGCCAGCAGCTTAGCCCAGGTGGGCACTGAAGCTTTCTTT
CASSLAQVGTEAFF